Listed below are T cell receptor beta chains from one sample, sequenced in a study of cytomegalovirus exposure and HLA in healthy donors. The protocol was immunoSEQ multiplex PCR, while the TCRdb copy is restricted to in-frame clones and leaves out a portion. The sample lists 150,000 to 200,000 clones, 65% to 80% seen once, with approximately 0.7% in the top ten. Specimen: PBMCs. All receptors come from a woman aged 40 to 55 in good health and CMV-seronegative. Each CDR3 is given with its conserved first and last residue. Each record gives: V gene, J gene, D gene, clone size, CDR3 DNA, CDR3 protein. The D gene is left open where the match is weak. Clone size, where shown, is once, few, many, or a class for clones that have expanded.

V gene: TRBV6-5; J gene: TRBJ1-6; D gene: .; clone size: .; CDR3 DNA: TGTGCCAGCTTGAGGCAGGGGAATTCACCCCTCCACTTT; CDR3 protein: CASLRQGNSPLHF
V gene: TRBV6-1; J gene: TRBJ1-4; D gene: .; clone size: .; CDR3 DNA: TGTGCCAGCAGTTCCAGGGGTGGCGAAAAACTGTTTTTT; CDR3 protein: CASSSRGGEKLFF
V gene: TRBV11-3; J gene: TRBJ2-1; D gene: .; clone size: .; CDR3 DNA: TGTGCCAGCAGCCCCGGGACAAGCTATGAGCAGTTCTTC; CDR3 protein: CASSPGTSYEQFF
V gene: TRBV10-1; J gene: TRBJ2-3; D gene: .; clone size: few; CDR3 DNA: TGCGCCAGCAGTTCCGACAGTCCGAGCACAGATACGCAGTATTTT; CDR3 protein: CASSSDSPSTDTQYF
V gene: TRBV28; J gene: TRBJ2-2; D gene: TRBD2; clone size: few; CDR3 DNA: TGTGCCAGCACCCTTACTAGCGGGAGAACCGGGGAGCTGTTTTTT; CDR3 protein: CASTLTSGRTGELFF
V gene: TRBV28; J gene: TRBJ1-1; D gene: TRBD1; clone size: .; CDR3 DNA: TGTGCCAGCGCCCCAACTGACAGGGAGCTGATGAACACTGAAGCTTTCTTT; CDR3 protein: CASAPTDRELMNTEAFF
V gene: TRBV12-5; J gene: TRBJ1-2; D gene: .; clone size: .; CDR3 DNA: TGTGCTAGTGGTTTGGTTCAGGGCCGTGGCTACACCTTC; CDR3 protein: CASGLVQGRGYTF
V gene: TRBV30; J gene: TRBJ1-1; D gene: TRBD1; clone size: few; CDR3 DNA: TGTGCCTGGAGGAGACAGGGGAACACTGAAGCTTTCTTT; CDR3 protein: CAWRRQGNTEAFF
V gene: TRBV4-1; J gene: TRBJ2-6; D gene: TRBD1; clone size: .; CDR3 DNA: TGCGCCAGCAGCCAAGATCGACAGGGCGGCTCTGGGGCCGACGTCCTGACTTTC; CDR3 protein: CASSQDRQGGSGADVLTF
V gene: TRBV7-9; J gene: TRBJ2-5; D gene: .; clone size: .; CDR3 DNA: TGTGCCAGCAGCTTAGACCAGGGGAAAAGCGAGACCCAGTACTTC; CDR3 protein: CASSLDQGKSETQYF
V gene: TRBV19; J gene: TRBJ1-3; D gene: .; clone size: .; CDR3 DNA: TGTGCCAGTAATCGGGGGGAGACGTCTGGAAACACCATATATTTT; CDR3 protein: CASNRGETSGNTIYF
V gene: TRBV11-1; J gene: TRBJ2-5; D gene: TRBD2; clone size: .; CDR3 DNA: TGTGCCAGCAGCTTACTAGCGGGAGCCCAAGAGACCCAGTACTTC; CDR3 protein: CASSLLAGAQETQYF
V gene: TRBV19; J gene: TRBJ2-3; D gene: TRBD2; clone size: .; CDR3 DNA: TGTGCCAGTAGGGGGACTAGCGGACCCACAGATACGCAGTATTTT; CDR3 protein: CASRGTSGPTDTQYF
V gene: TRBV6-5; J gene: TRBJ1-5; D gene: .; clone size: .; CDR3 DNA: TGTGCCAGCAGTTACTCGAAGACGGCGGATCAGCCCCAGCATTTT; CDR3 protein: CASSYSKTADQPQHF
V gene: TRBV4-1; J gene: TRBJ2-5; D gene: TRBD2; clone size: .; CDR3 DNA: TGCGCCAGCAGCCAAGATAAGGCTAGCGGGGGGGCAAGAGAGACCCAGTACTTC; CDR3 protein: CASSQDKASGGARETQYF
V gene: TRBV7-3; J gene: TRBJ2-1; D gene: TRBD2; clone size: .; CDR3 DNA: TGTGCCAGCAGCTTAAGTGCGGCTAGCGGGAGGAATGAGCAGTTCTTC; CDR3 protein: CASSLSAASGRNEQFF
V gene: TRBV5-1; J gene: TRBJ2-7; D gene: TRBD1; clone size: once; CDR3 DNA: TGCGCCAGCAGCGCCGGGACAGGGTTTTCCTACGAGCAGTACTTC; CDR3 protein: CASSAGTGFSYEQYF
V gene: TRBV5-1; J gene: TRBJ2-2; D gene: .; clone size: .; CDR3 DNA: TGCGCCAGCAGTCTGCAGGGCCAGAACACCGGGGAGCTGTTTTTT; CDR3 protein: CASSLQGQNTGELFF
V gene: TRBV5-1; J gene: TRBJ2-3; D gene: TRBD2; clone size: .; CDR3 DNA: TGCGCCAGCAGCTTGAGCGGGGGCCGCACAGATACGCAGTATTTT; CDR3 protein: CASSLSGGRTDTQYF
V gene: TRBV13; J gene: TRBJ1-5; D gene: .; clone size: .; CDR3 DNA: TGTGCCAGCAGCTTATACCGTGGACAGTCACCTCAGCCCCAGCATTTT; CDR3 protein: CASSLYRGQSPQPQHF
V gene: TRBV9; J gene: TRBJ2-7; D gene: .; clone size: .; CDR3 DNA: TGTGCCAGCAGCGGGAGTGCCTACGAGCAGTACTTC; CDR3 protein: CASSGSAYEQYF
V gene: TRBV11-2; J gene: TRBJ2-6; D gene: TRBD1; clone size: .; CDR3 DNA: TGTGCCAGCAGTTACACAGGGGTTTCCTCTGGGGCCAACGTCCTGACTTTC; CDR3 protein: CASSYTGVSSGANVLTF
V gene: TRBV29-1; J gene: TRBJ2-3; D gene: TRBD2; clone size: .; CDR3 DNA: TGCAGCGTTGGACGGGGGGGCAGGGGCGCGGTAGATACGCAGTATTTT; CDR3 protein: CSVGRGGRGAVDTQYF